This TCR beta chain was captured by sequencing in a study of T cells after yellow fever vaccination. Across the study: Where fractions had low cell numbers, libraries were prepared from them with the SMART-Seq v4 Ultra Low Input RNA kit.

It was through 5'RACE template switching that TCR cDNA was made, with a universal primer site and UMIs added. TCRdb reanalysed the 5' RACE reads using MiXCR and keeps one entry per CDR3 protein. Of a few hundred thousand distinct CDR3 sequences in the sample, around 4.9% were seen once. V gave up 0 bases and J gave up 9 bases; unmatched junction bases: 10. CDR1 is SGHNT and CDR2 is YYREEE in the germline V gene (reference sequence). The CDR3 length is 16 residues. The chain is built from TRBV5-4 and TRBJ2-2, with 8 bases identical to TRBD2. Material: CD4+ T cells sorted from PBMCs, obtained on the day of the yellow fever booster vaccination. The source of this sequence is a man aged 18 to 35 who received the YFV17D yellow fever vaccine. The CDR3 nucleotides read TGTGCCAGCAGCTTGGCCGGGACTAGTGATATTCGGGAGCTGTTTTTT. As protein: CASSLAGTSDIRELFF.